This entry is about one TCR beta chain. Its target is not known. The primer mix had 60 Vbeta and 13 Jbeta primers. Profiling relied on immunoSEQ multiplex PCR, and the TCRdb table lists in-frame clones only, not all of them. The listing records more than 90,000 clones. The record originates from a study of cytomegalovirus exposure and HLA in healthy donors. Study findings and constraints: As was reported, the classifier diagnosed cytomegalovirus status with high specificity and sensitivity.

Germline V lookup: CDR1 MNHEY, CDR2 SMNVEV (reference sequence). The ends lost 6 bases at V and 0 bases at J; junction bases unmatched: 11. The CDR3 contains 18 residues. This receptor was taken from a man aged 35-49 years in good health and CMV-seropositive. This sequence joins TRBV27 and TRBJ2-6; 7 bases line up with TRBD1. The sample comprised PBMCs. The chain's CDR3 is CASSINRGWHSGANVLTF. The CDR3 nucleotides read TGTGCCAGCAGCATCAACAGGGGTTGGCACTCTGGGGCCAACGTCCTGACTTTC.